A single sample gave rise to the 24 T cell receptor beta chains below, sequenced in a study of OX40 agonist ivuxolimab in advanced cancers. Sequencing was performed with immunoSEQ multiplex PCR; in TCRdb, only in-frame clones are kept and a portion is missing. The table records about 72,000 clones, about 87% of them present only once. The starting material was CD4+ or CD8+ T cells sorted from blood, obtained in a trial of the OX40 agonist ivuxolimab. These receptor sequences come from an adult with an advanced solid tumor such as melanoma, head and neck, liver or kidney cancer.

The chain couples TRBV5-6 to TRBJ2-7, with D perhaps TRBD1 or TRBD2 (5 bases each). Germline V CDR1 and CDR2: SGHDT, YYEEEE. The CDR3 contains 16 residues. V was cut by 4 bases and J by 0 bases, with 17 bases left in between. DNA for the CDR3: TGTGCCAGCAGCCGGGGTTTGGGGGTTCGCTCCTACGAGCAGTACTTC. Protein: CASSRGLGVRSYEQYF.

CDR3 loop: CASNTGELFF. The CDR3, as DNA: TGTGCCAGTAACACCGGGGAGCTGTTTTTT. The gene calls are TRBV7-9 and TRBJ2-2; unclear D gene. Trimming stripped 9 bases from V and 2 bases from J, with 1 base between. The CDR3 is 10 residues long. CDR1 is SEHNR, CDR2 FQNEAQ, per germline (reference sequence).

This clone was picked up one time. The V and J genes are TRBV15 and TRBJ1-5, with D unclear. This CDR3 contains 13 residues. Germline CDR1 and CDR2: LNHNV and YYDKDF (reference sequence). V was clipped by 0 bases and J by 7 bases, with 7 bases between them. The CDR3 coding sequence is TGTGCCACCAGCAGAGAAATTATCCAGCCCCAGCATTTT. It is translated as CATSREIIQPQHF.

The CDR3 is CASSPSGQINQPQHF. CDR3 nucleotides: TGTGCCAGCAGTCCATCGGGACAGATTAATCAGCCCCAGCATTTT. V usage is TRBV28 and J usage is TRBJ1-5; TRBD1 matches at 7 bases. Germline V gene data show CDR1 as MDHEN and CDR2 as SYDVKM. This CDR3 is 15 amino acids long. The V segment lost 5 bases and the J segment 4 bases; nucleotides outside the gene matches: 8. The entire variable domain, with the rest obtained from reference TRBV28 and TRBJ1-5, is as follows: DVKVTQSSRYLVKRTGEKVFLECVQDMDHENMFWYRQDPGLGLRLIYFSYDVKMKEKGDIPEGYSVSREKKERFSLILESASTNQTSMYLCASSPSGQINQPQHFGDGTRLSIL.

This chain links TRBV19 with TRBJ2-2, with D possibly TRBD2 on 6 matching bases. Germline V lookup: CDR1 LNHDA, CDR2 SQIVND (reference sequence). Trimming took off 7 bases at V and 4 bases at J, with 16 bases between the two ends. The CDR3 contains 15 residues. The CDR3 DNA follows: TGTGCCAGTATCAGTGGCGGGGTAGGCACCGGGGAGCTGTTTTTT. Amino acid sequence: CASISGGVGTGELFF.

This chain uses TRBV7-9 with TRBJ2-3, with TRBD2 matching 8 bases. This CDR3 is 14 amino acids long. With 1 base clipped from V and 6 bases from J, the junction kept 3 bases outside the gene matches. The V gene's germline CDR1 is SEHNR and CDR2 FQNEAQ (reference sequence). The CDR3, as DNA: TGTGCCAGCAGCTTAGATGCTAGCGGGGATACGCAGTATTTT. This gives the protein CASSLDASGDTQYF.

V gene TRBV6-1 combines with J gene TRBJ2-7, with a weak D call TRBD2 (5 bases). V lost 4 bases and J lost 7, with 20 bases in between. The germline V gene has CDR1 MNHNS and CDR2 SASEGT. The CDR3 covers 15 residues. The CDR3 nucleotides are TGTGCCAGCAGTGCGACTAACCCGTATTTGGTGGAGCAGTACTTC. This sequence encodes CASSATNPYLVEQYF.

The chain has TRBV5-3 and TRBJ2-5; the match to TRBD1 covers 7 bases. Being an ORF, TRBV5-3 has a function that is uncertain. Trimming took 3 bases from V and 5 from J; bases not matched to a gene: 7. This CDR3 contains 14 residues. The CDR3 DNA is TGTGCCAGAAGCTGCAAGGGGGCTCGGGAGACCCAGTACTTC. Encoded protein: CARSCKGARETQYF.

This chain uses TRBV2 with TRBJ1-5; D gene uncertain. Germline V gene sequence: CDR1 SNHLY, CDR2 FYNNEI. V shed 4 bases and J shed 0 bases, with 10 bases lying between them. The CDR3 totals 15 residues. DNA of the CDR3: TGTGCCAGCAGTGTGTCATATTATAGCAATCAGCCCCAGCATTTT. This translates into CASSVSYYSNQPQHF.

Note on this clone: This CDR3 is also generated by other DNA sequences in the sample. V usage is TRBV11-2 and J usage is TRBJ2-1, with TRBD2 identical over 9 bases. J lost 7 bases, V lost 1 base, and 5 bases had no gene match. The CDR3 is made up of 15 amino acids. From germline, CDR1 is SGHAT and CDR2 FQNNGV. CDR3 DNA sequence: TGTGCCAGCAGCTTAGGGCTAGCGGGGAGGAATGAGCAGTTCTTC. This translates into CASSLGLAGRNEQFF. Together with reference TRBV11-2 and TRBJ2-1, the CDR3 gives the full variable domain: EAGVAQSPRYKIIEKRQSVAFWCNPISGHATLYWYQQILGQGPKLLIQFQNNGVVDDSQLPKDRFSAERLKGVDSTLKIQPAKLEDSAVYLCASSLGLAGRNEQFFGPGTRLTVL.

The chain has TRBV4-3 and TRBJ2-5; D is possibly TRBD1 or TRBD2 (6 bases each). CDR3 size: 13 residues. V was cut by 3 bases and J by 5 bases, with 10 bases left in between. Per the germline V gene, CDR1 is LGHNA and CDR2 is YSLEER. CDR3 DNA sequence: TGCGCCAGCAGCCAGTGGGGGGCGGAGACCCAGTACTTC. This translates into CASSQWGAETQYF.

This chain uses TRBV19 with TRBJ2-7, with 7 bases aligning to TRBD2. The germline V gene has CDR1 LNHDA and CDR2 SQIVND (reference sequence). With V trimmed by 5 bases and J by 3 bases, 4 bases remained unmatched. This CDR3 has 13 amino acids. CDR3 amino acids: CASSSRDYYEQYF. Written as DNA, the CDR3 is TGTGCCAGTAGTTCACGGGACTACTACGAGCAGTACTTC. Full variable domain (remainder filled in from reference TRBV19 and TRBJ2-7): DGGITQSPKYLFRKEGQNVTLSCEQNLNHDAMYWYRQDPGQGLRLIYYSQIVNDFQKGDIAEGYSVSREKKESFPLTVTSAQKNPTAFYLCASSSRDYYEQYFGPGTRLTVT.

The chain couples TRBV5-1 to TRBJ1-3, with D tentatively TRBD1 (5 bases). The CDR3 runs 14 residues. Germline V gene lookup returns CDR1 SGHRS and CDR2 YFSETQ. V lost 6 bases, J lost 2 bases, and 12 bases lay in between. DNA of the CDR3: TGCGCCAGCACTTTATCAGGGACTGGAAACACCATATATTTT. Translating gives CASTLSGTGNTIYF.

The gene calls are TRBV12-1 and TRBJ2-7; the table names TRBD1, a call not compared with the DNA. TRBV12-1 counts as a pseudogene. CDR3 length: 14 amino acids. The chain's CDR3 is CASSFALGGYEQYF. The DNA of the CDR3 is TGTGCCAGCAGCTTTGCCCTAGGGGGCTACGAGCAGTACTTC.

This chain joins TRBV11-2 and TRBJ1-2, with 9 nucleotides matching TRBD1. The CDR3 extends over 13 amino acids. Trimming at V came to 5 bases and at J to 8 bases, leaving 6 bases not matched to a gene. Germline V gene sequence: CDR1 SGHAT, CDR2 FQNNGV. CDR3 nucleotides: TGTGCCAGCAGCCCCCGGACAGGGGACGGCTACACCTTC. Translated: CASSPRTGDGYTF.

The chain uses TRBV13 and TRBJ1-1, with TRBD1 matching over 7 bases. The CDR3 contains 15 residues. Germline CDR1 and CDR2: PRHDT and FYEKMQ (reference sequence). Trimming took 0 bases from V and 2 from J; bases not matched to a gene: 3. The CDR3, as DNA: TGTGCCAGCAGCTTAGGCGGGACAGCTAACACTGAAGCTTTCTTT. It specifies CASSLGGTANTEAFF.

This chain joins TRBV5-6 and TRBJ2-7, with TRBD1 matching 8 bases. The CDR3 spans 13 residues. After removal of 2 bases from V and 5 bases from J, the junction contained 3 bases not matched to a gene. The germline CDR1 and CDR2 sequences are SGHDT and YYEEEE. The chain's CDR3 is CASSFQGAHEQYF. DNA of the CDR3: TGTGCCAGCAGCTTTCAGGGGGCGCACGAGCAGTACTTC.

The chain joins TRBV7-2 to TRBJ1-1; D remains ambiguous. The CDR3 totals 15 residues. CDR1 SGHTA and CDR2 FQGNSA come from the germline V gene. The CDR3 sequence: CGSHFLGHMNTEAFF. CDR3 nucleotides: TGTGGCAGTCATTTTCTTGGGCACATGAACACTGAAGCTTTCTTT.

The rearrangement uses TRBV6-5 and TRBJ1-2, with 7 nucleotides matching TRBD1. CDR1 is MNHEY, CDR2 SVGAGI, per germline. This CDR3 is 15 amino acids long. Trimming at V came to 5 bases and at J to 3 bases, leaving 9 bases not matched to a gene. CDR3 protein: CASSRAGQVDYGYTF. The DNA of the CDR3 is TGTGCCAGCAGTCGCGCCGGACAGGTAGACTATGGCTACACCTTC.

The V call is TRBV28, the J call TRBJ2-2, with D perhaps matching TRBD1 (5 bases). The germline CDR1 and CDR2 sequences are MDHEN and SYDVKM. The CDR3 is 13 residues long. Trimming pared 8 bases from V and 2 bases from J, leaving 9 bases between. In DNA, the CDR3 is TGTGCCAGCCGGACATTCAACACCGGGGAGCTGTTTTTT. Residues: CASRTFNTGELFF.

The chain recombines TRBV6-1 with TRBJ1-1; possibly TRBD1 for D (6 bases). Germline V gives CDR1 MNHNS, CDR2 SASEGT. V lost 7 bases, J lost 3 bases, and 15 bases lay in between. The CDR3 totals 14 residues. CDR3: CASKPPRGYTEAFF. Written as DNA, the CDR3 is TGTGCCAGCAAACCCCCCAGGGGTTACACTGAAGCTTTCTTT.

The gene calls are TRBV11-2 and TRBJ2-3; D could derive from TRBD1 or TRBD2 (6 bases each). V was trimmed by 1 base and J by 3 bases, leaving 17 bases between them. Germline CDR1 and CDR2: SGHAT and FQNNGV. The CDR3 loop spans 17 amino acids. CDR3 DNA sequence: TGTGCCAGCAGCTTAGTACGGGGGCAGGGTTCAACAGATACGCAGTATTTT. The encoded protein is CASSLVRGQGSTDTQYF.

The V call is TRBV6-1, the J call TRBJ2-1, with 8 bases identical to TRBD1. V gave up 6 bases and J gave up 5 bases; unmatched junction bases: 3. The CDR3 contains 13 residues. Germline V gene lookup returns CDR1 MNHNS and CDR2 SASEGT. The DNA for the CDR3 is TGTGCCAGCAGATCGACAGGGGACAATGAGCAGTTCTTC. Amino acid sequence: CASRSTGDNEQFF.

The chain recombines TRBV2 with TRBJ2-3, with 13 nucleotides matching TRBD2. The CDR3 totals 15 residues. After removal of 6 bases from V and 6 bases from J, the junction contained 6 bases not matched to a gene. CDR1 and CDR2 from the germline V gene are SNHLY and FYNNEI. The CDR3, as DNA: TGTGCCAGCAGGCTGACTAGCGGGGGGCCGGATACGCAGTATTTT. Protein: CASRLTSGGPDTQYF. Full variable domain (remainder filled in from reference TRBV2 and TRBJ2-3): EPEVTQTPSHQVTQMGQEVILRCVPISNHLYFYWYRQILGQKVEFLVSFYNNEISEKSEIFDDQFSVERPDGSNFTLKIRSTKLEDSAMYFCASRLTSGGPDTQYFGPGTRLTVL.